The 3 T cell receptor beta chains reported below all come from one sample, sequenced in a study of blood T cell repertoires in COVID-19. The data were produced by immunoSEQ multiplex PCR, yet TCRdb's version contains in-frame clones alone and is incomplete. The table shows roughly 75,000 clones, with around 72% occurring only once. Source material: peripheral blood. The receptors originated from a human donor with acute or convalescent COVID-19. The donor label of this sample is uncertain.

This clone came up a few times. CDR3 nucleotide sequence: TGTGCCAGCTCACCGGCTAGCGGGAGTGGGAATGAGCAGTTCTTC. It translates to CASSPASGSGNEQFF. This sequence joins TRBV18 and TRBJ2-1; the match to TRBD2 covers 10 bases. V was clipped by 3 bases and J by 7 bases; unmatched bases: 6. The germline V gene has CDR1 KGHSH and CDR2 LQKENI. The CDR3 consists of 15 residues.

A word on this clone: Its ends do not fully match the called genes, so a read error is possible. DNA for the CDR3: TGTGCCAGCAGTGTATCTAGCGGGAGGGCCGATGAGCAGTTCTTC. Amino acid sequence: CASSVSSGRADEQFF. The chain combines TRBV27 with TRBJ2-1, with 12 bases aligning to TRBD2. Germline values: CDR1 MNHEY, CDR2 SMNVEV (reference sequence). CDR3 size: 15 residues.

This clone showed up just a few times. CDR3: CASSLVLSRGNTIYF. The CDR3 DNA reads TGTGCCAGCAGCTTGGTGTTGAGCCGAGGAAACACCATATATTTT. This rearrangement joins TRBV5-5 to TRBJ1-3, with no clear D. V dropped 0 bases and J dropped 4 bases, with 11 bases sitting between them. CDR1 and CDR2 from the germline V gene are SGHKS and YYEKEE (reference sequence). CDR3 size: 15 residues.